This T cell receptor (beta chain) was observed in a study of Tregs in tolerant kidney transplant recipients. Notes on the study in general: Biological reproducibility was not directly addressed in this study. Validation in larger populations is needed because few patients were studied.

Unstimulated regulatory T cells (CD4+CD25+CD127-), CD4+CD25- non-regulatory cells, CD4 and CD8 cells were FACS-sorted from thawed PBMCs. Assay used: immunoSEQ multiplex PCR; TCRdb lists only in-frame clones, some missing. The data show around 16,000 clones, around nine tenths seen once. The CDR3 consists of 14 residues. Between the trimmed V and J ends, which lost 5 bases and 3 bases, there was a span of 14 bases. Germline assignment: CDR1 SGHNT and CDR2 YENEEA. Remarks on this clone: Its cognate antigen is unknown.

Input material: CD8+ T cells from blood. The source is a human donor in good health. J is TRBJ2-7 and V is TRBV11-3; D is ambiguous. The CDR3 loop reads CASSAYSDGYEQYF. CDR3 nucleotide sequence: TGTGCCAGCAGCGCCTACAGCGATGGCTACGAGCAGTACTTC. Complete variable domain (other parts from reference TRBV11-3 and TRBJ2-7): EAGVVQSPRYKIIEKKQPVAFWCNPISGHNTLYWYLQNLGQGPELLIRYENEEAVDDSQLPKDRFSAERLKGVDSTLKIQPAELGDSAVYLCASSAYSDGYEQYFGPGTRLTVT.